This entry lists 17 T cell receptor beta chains sequenced from one sample in a study of blood T cell repertoires in COVID-19. The assay was immunoSEQ multiplex PCR, and TCRdb's table has in-frame clones only and misses some. Here the sample spans approximately 150,000 clones, roughly 90% being singletons. The material sequenced was peripheral blood. All receptors come from a man in his 70s with active COVID-19.

The J gene is TRBJ2-1, the V gene TRBV27; 7 positions agree with TRBD1. The CDR3 runs to 17 residues. CDR1 is MNHEY and CDR2 is SMNVEV in the germline V gene (reference sequence). The V and J ends lost 3 bases and 1 base, in that order; junction bases with no gene match: 9. The DNA of the CDR3 is TGTGCCAGCAGTTTCCCCGTCCAGGGGGATTCCTACAATGAGCAGTTCTTC. It yields the protein CASSFPVQGDSYNEQFF.

The genes are TRBV11-2 and TRBJ2-7; 9 bases match TRBD2. This CDR3 comprises 15 residues. After removal of 3 bases from V and 2 bases from J, the junction contained 5 bases not matched to a gene. Germline loops: CDR1 SGHAT, CDR2 FQNNGV. The CDR3 DNA is TGTGCCAGCAGCTTTAGCGGGAGTGGGCCCTACGAGCAGTACTTC. As protein: CASSFSGSGPYEQYF.

The V call is TRBV6-5, the J call TRBJ2-1; 8 bases fit TRBD1. The germline V gene encodes CDR1 MNHEY and CDR2 SVGAGI. The junction had 3 bases not matched to a gene; V was cut back by 6 bases and J by 5 bases. This CDR3 contains 13 residues. The CDR3 protein is CASRLQGDNEQFF. The CDR3 nucleotides read TGTGCCAGCAGACTACAGGGGGACAATGAGCAGTTCTTC.

V and J are TRBV7-3 and TRBJ2-3; D is ambiguous. The V and J ends lost 5 bases and 2 bases respectively, with 20 bases between them. CDR3 length equals 17 residues. Germline V gene data show CDR1 as SGHTA and CDR2 as FQGTGA. The CDR3 spells CASSPLPVGRNTDTQYF. As DNA, the CDR3 is TGTGCCAGCAGCCCCCTTCCAGTTGGGCGAAACACAGATACGCAGTATTTT.

V is TRBV29-1 and J is TRBJ2-7; weak D call: TRBD1 (6 bases). The V gene's germline CDR1 is SQVTM and CDR2 ANQGSEA. The V end was cut by 0 bases, the J end by 6 bases, with 18 bases between. The CDR3 runs to 15 residues. This chain's CDR3 is CSVEDSGAVPPEQYF. In nucleotides, the CDR3 is TGCAGCGTTGAAGACTCAGGGGCGGTTCCCCCCGAGCAGTACTTC.

This chain uses TRBV3-1 (or the pseudogene TRBV3-2) with TRBJ1-5; TRBD1 is a possible D gene (6 bases). V shed 4 bases and J shed 4 bases, with 11 bases lying between them. CDR1 and CDR2 (germline): LGHDT, YNNKEL (reference sequence). This CDR3 has 14 residues. The CDR3 is CASSLYRDNQPQHF. CDR3 nucleotides: TGTGCCAGCAGCCTCTACAGGGATAATCAGCCCCAGCATTTT.

V gene TRBV2 combines with J gene TRBJ2-1; the D gene is possibly TRBD1 (6 bases). From germline, CDR1 is SNHLY and CDR2 FYNNEI. There are 14 residues in the CDR3. V shed 4 bases and J shed 5 bases, with 12 bases lying between them. The DNA of the CDR3 is TGTGCCAGCAGTGTTAACAGGGTGGACAATGAGCAGTTCTTC. It codes for CASSVNRVDNEQFF. Supplemented by reference TRBV2 and TRBJ2-1, the full variable domain reads EPEVTQTPSHQVTQMGQEVILRCVPISNHLYFYWYRQILGQKVEFLVSFYNNEISEKSEIFDDQFSVERPDGSNFTLKIRSTKLEDSAMYFCASSVNRVDNEQFFGPGTRLTVL.

This clone was seen only a few times. V and J are TRBV28 and TRBJ2-1, with TRBD2 identical over 13 bases. The CDR3 loop spans 16 amino acids. In germline, CDR1 is MDHEN, CDR2 SYDVKM. Trimming took 5 bases from V and 10 from J; bases not matched to a gene: 11. The DNA of the CDR3 is TGTGCCAGCAGTCCCACCGGGACTAGCGGGACAAGGGAGCAGTTCTTC. Translation gives CASSPTGTSGTREQFF.

The J gene is TRBJ1-4, the V gene TRBV27; tentatively, D is TRBD1 (5 bases). V was shortened by 5 bases and J by 8 bases, with 15 bases between the two germline ends. In germline, CDR1 is MNHEY, CDR2 SMNVEV (reference sequence). The CDR3 covers 14 residues. The CDR3 protein is CASSGQGSGEKLFF. CDR3 in DNA: TGTGCCAGCAGTGGTCAGGGAAGTGGAGAAAAACTGTTTTTT. Combining the CDR3 with reference TRBV27 and TRBJ1-4 gives the whole variable domain EAQVTQNPRYLITVTGKKLTVTCSQNMNHEYMSWYRQDPGLGLRQIYYSMNVEVTDKGDVPEGYKVSRKEKRNFPLILESPSPNQTSLYFCASSGQGSGEKLFFGSGTQLSVL.

The V call is TRBV5-1, the J call TRBJ2-1, with D possibly matching TRBD2 (5 bases). Germline assignment: CDR1 SGHRS and CDR2 YFSETQ. Trimming shortened V by 0 bases and J by 6 bases, and 16 bases separated the two germline ends. The CDR3 length is 16 residues. The CDR3 sequence is CASSLERAAVGNEQFF. The CDR3, as DNA: TGCGCCAGCAGCTTGGAGCGAGCAGCGGTGGGCAATGAGCAGTTCTTC.

A single count supports this clone. The chain carries TRBV2 and TRBJ1-6; D is unresolved. Trimming took off 11 bases at V and 0 bases at J, with 23 bases between the two ends. The CDR3 contains 18 residues. CDR1 and CDR2 from the germline V gene are SNHLY and FYNNEI. CDR3 in amino acids: CAGAEEMLRISYNSPLHF. DNA of the CDR3: TGTGCCGGAGCAGAGGAGATGCTCCGTATCTCCTATAATTCACCCCTCCACTTT.

The genes are TRBV19 and TRBJ1-5; 10 bases agree with TRBD1. The CDR3 is 15 residues long. Losses at the gene ends were 8 bases for V and 5 bases for J; bases not matched to a gene: 9. The germline CDR1 and CDR2 sequences are LNHDA and SQIVND (reference sequence). CDR3 sequence reads: CASHRDRGMDQPQHF. Here the CDR3 DNA reads TGTGCCAGTCACCGGGACAGGGGTATGGATCAGCCCCAGCATTTT.

The chain joins TRBV15 to TRBJ2-1; 10 bases are shared with TRBD2. V lost 6 bases, J lost 5 bases, and 7 bases stayed unmatched. Germline assignment: CDR1 LNHNV and CDR2 YYDKDF (reference sequence). This CDR3 contains 15 residues. The CDR3 reads CATSLTTSGHNEQFF. CDR3 DNA sequence: TGTGCCACCAGTCTGACGACTAGCGGGCACAATGAGCAGTTCTTC. The complete variable domain, with remaining parts taken from reference TRBV15 and TRBJ2-1, reads DAMVIQNPRYQVTQFGKPVTLSCSQTLNHNVMYWYQQKSSQAPKLLFHYYDKDFNNEADTPDNFQSRRPNTSFCFLDIRSPGLGDTAMYLCATSLTTSGHNEQFFGPGTRLTVL.

This chain uses TRBV13 with TRBJ1-5; D not resolved. Between the trimmed V and J ends, which lost 7 bases and 7 bases, there was a span of 17 bases. Germline-derived CDR1 and CDR2 are PRHDT and FYEKMQ (reference sequence). The CDR3 spans 14 residues. The CDR3 nucleotides read TGTGCCAGCACCCCGAGGAGGGAAATGCAGCCCCAGCATTTT. Translated: CASTPRREMQPQHF.

V usage is TRBV28 and J usage is TRBJ2-4, with D maybe TRBD2 (5 bases). Germline loops: CDR1 MDHEN, CDR2 SYDVKM. CDR3 length: 15 amino acids. Trimming took 4 bases from V and 6 from J, leaving 16 bases between them. The CDR3 loop is CASSSKLHRGNIQYF. CDR3 nucleotides: TGTGCCAGCAGTTCCAAACTACATCGGGGAAACATTCAGTACTTC.

This clone showed up just a few times. CDR3 in amino acids: CASWGGSSYEQYF. The DNA for the CDR3 is TGTGCCAGCTGGGGCGGGAGCTCCTACGAGCAGTACTTC. The chain carries TRBV25-1 and TRBJ2-7, with TRBD2 matching 7 bases. The germline V gene encodes CDR1 MGHDK and CDR2 SYGVNS. The ends lost 8 bases at V and 0 bases at J; junction bases unmatched: 4. This CDR3 has 13 amino acids.

CDR3 amino acids: CAWSVPRGLASPYSNQPQHF. Written as DNA, the CDR3 is TGTGCCTGGAGTGTACCCCGGGGGTTGGCCTCACCATATAGCAATCAGCCCCAGCATTTT. The rearrangement joins TRBV30 to TRBJ1-5; tentatively, D is TRBD1 (5 bases). Germline lookup yields CDR1 GTSNPN and CDR2 SVGIG (reference sequence). The CDR3 covers 20 residues. V was shortened by 0 bases and J by 0 bases, with 24 bases between the two germline ends.